The present T cell receptor (beta chain) was sequenced within a study of blood T cell repertoires in COVID-19. Study overall: The samples span acute and convalescent COVID-19 from the United States, Italy and Spain. Nucleic acid was either cDNA or gDNA, and it came from T cells, B-cell-depleted T cells, or PBMCs.

This CDR3 has 16 amino acids. Trimming removed 3 bases at V and 1 base at J, with 13 bases between. Germline CDR1 reads MNHNS; CDR2 reads SASEGT. Authors' analysis steps: Amplification of reference gene primers was used by the study to estimate nucleated cell counts. Profiled with immunoSEQ multiplex PCR; TCRdb holds only in-frame clones, not every one. D and trimming come from the DNA, and the V and J calls and clone size come from that table. Of 350,000 to 550,000 clones in the sample, around 88% were seen once. This clone was counted only a few times. The chain employs TRBV6-1 and TRBJ1-3; tentative D call: TRBD1 (5 bases). Sequenced material: peripheral blood. The receptor's source is a woman aged 25 to 39 with acute or convalescent COVID-19. The CDR3 reads CASSDSDRRSGNTIYF. CDR3 DNA: TGTGCCAGCAGTGATTCTGACAGACGATCTGGAAACACCATATATTTT.